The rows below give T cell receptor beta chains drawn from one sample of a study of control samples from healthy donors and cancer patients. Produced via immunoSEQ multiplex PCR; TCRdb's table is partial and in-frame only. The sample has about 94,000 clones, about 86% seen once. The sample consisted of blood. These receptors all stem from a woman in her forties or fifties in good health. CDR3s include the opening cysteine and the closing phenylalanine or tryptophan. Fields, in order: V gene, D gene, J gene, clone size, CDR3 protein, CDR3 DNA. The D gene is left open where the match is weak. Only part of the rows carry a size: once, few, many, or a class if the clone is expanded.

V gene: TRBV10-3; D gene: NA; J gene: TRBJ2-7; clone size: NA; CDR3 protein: CAISYSTGSYEQYF; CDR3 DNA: TGTGCCATCAGTTATTCCACAGGGAGCTACGAGCAGTACTTC
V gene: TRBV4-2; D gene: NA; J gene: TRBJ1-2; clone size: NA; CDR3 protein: CASSYRQGGYTF; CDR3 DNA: TGTGCCAGCAGCTACCGACAAGGAGGCTACACCTTC
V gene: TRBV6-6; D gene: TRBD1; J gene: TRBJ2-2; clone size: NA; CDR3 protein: CASGDRTGDGGELFF; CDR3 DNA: TGTGCCAGCGGGGACCGGACAGGGGACGGCGGGGAGCTGTTTTTT
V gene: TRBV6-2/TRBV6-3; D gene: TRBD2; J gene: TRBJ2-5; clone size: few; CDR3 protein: CASSYTLEASGGETQYF; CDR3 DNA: TGTGCCAGCAGTTACACTTTGGAGGCTAGCGGGGGCGAGACCCAGTACTTC
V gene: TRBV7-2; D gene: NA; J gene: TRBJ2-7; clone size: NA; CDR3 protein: CASSLRGSTYEQYF; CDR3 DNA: TGTGCCAGCAGCTTAAGAGGGAGCACCTACGAGCAGTACTTC
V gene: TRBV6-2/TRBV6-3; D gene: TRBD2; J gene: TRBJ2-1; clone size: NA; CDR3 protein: CASSYGGLAGGGEQFF; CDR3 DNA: TGTGCCAGCAGTTACGGGGGACTAGCGGGAGGGGGTGAGCAGTTCTTC
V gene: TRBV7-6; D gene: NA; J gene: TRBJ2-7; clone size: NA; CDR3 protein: CASSLERSEQYF; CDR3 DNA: TGTGCCAGCAGCTTAGAACGGTCCGAGCAGTACTTC
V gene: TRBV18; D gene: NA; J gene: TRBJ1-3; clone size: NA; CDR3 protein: CASSPGRNSGNTIYF; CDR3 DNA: TGTGCCAGCTCACCAGGCAGGAACTCTGGAAACACCATATATTTT
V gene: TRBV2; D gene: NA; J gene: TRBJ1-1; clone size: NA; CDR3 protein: CASSEARGLTEAFF; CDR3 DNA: TGTGCCAGCAGTGAAGCGAGGGGACTCACTGAAGCTTTCTTT
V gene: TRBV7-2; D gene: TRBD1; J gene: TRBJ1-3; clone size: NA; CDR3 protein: CASSRLDRAGNTIYF; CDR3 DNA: TGTGCCAGCAGCCGTTTGGACAGGGCTGGAAACACCATATATTTT
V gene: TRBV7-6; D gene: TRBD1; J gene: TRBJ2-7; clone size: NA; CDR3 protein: CASSRQGYEQYF; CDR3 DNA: TGTGCCAGCAGCCGACAGGGCTACGAGCAGTACTTC
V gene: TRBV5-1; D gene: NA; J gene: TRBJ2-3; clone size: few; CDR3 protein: CASSLERPGTDTQYF; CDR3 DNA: TGCGCCAGCAGCTTGGAGAGACCGGGCACAGATACGCAGTATTTT
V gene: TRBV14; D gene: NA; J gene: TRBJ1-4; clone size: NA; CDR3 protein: CASSQEVGAWGEKLFF; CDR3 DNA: TGTGCCAGCAGCCAAGAGGTGGGGGCCTGGGGTGAAAAACTGTTTTTT
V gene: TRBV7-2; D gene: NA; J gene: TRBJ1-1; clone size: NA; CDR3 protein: CASAYPWQGGQAFF; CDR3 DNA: TGTGCCAGCGCGTACCCCTGGCAGGGAGGACAAGCTTTCTTT
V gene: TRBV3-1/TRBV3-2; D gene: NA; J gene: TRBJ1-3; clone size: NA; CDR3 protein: CASSQPADWSSGNTIYF; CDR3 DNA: TGTGCCAGCAGCCAACCAGCAGACTGGAGCTCTGGAAACACCATATATTTT
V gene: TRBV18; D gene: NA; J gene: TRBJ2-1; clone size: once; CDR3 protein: CASSPEGVYNEQFF; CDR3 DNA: TGTGCCAGCTCACCAGAGGGAGTGTATAATGAGCAGTTCTTC
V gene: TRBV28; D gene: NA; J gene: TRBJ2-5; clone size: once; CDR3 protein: CASSLPGQSEETQYF; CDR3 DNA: TGTGCCAGCAGTTTACCCGGACAGTCAGAAGAGACCCAGTACTTC
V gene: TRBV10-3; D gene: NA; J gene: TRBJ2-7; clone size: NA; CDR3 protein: CATGNRGPSPPAQYF; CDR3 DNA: TGTGCCACAGGTAACCGGGGCCCATCTCCTCCGGCGCAGTACTTC
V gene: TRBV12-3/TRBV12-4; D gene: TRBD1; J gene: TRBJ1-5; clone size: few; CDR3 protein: CASSGTVNQPQHF; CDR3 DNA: TGTGCCAGCAGTGGGACAGTTAATCAGCCCCAGCATTTT
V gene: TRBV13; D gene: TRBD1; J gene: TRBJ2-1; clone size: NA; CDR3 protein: CASSLGPGQGVGNEQFF; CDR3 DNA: TGTGCCAGCAGCTTAGGACCGGGACAGGGGGTGGGAAATGAGCAGTTCTTC
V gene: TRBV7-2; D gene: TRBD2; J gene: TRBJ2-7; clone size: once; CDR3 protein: CASSLVELAGGGAPYEQYF; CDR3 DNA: TGTGCCAGCAGCTTAGTTGAACTAGCGGGCGGTGGGGCCCCCTACGAGCAGTACTTC
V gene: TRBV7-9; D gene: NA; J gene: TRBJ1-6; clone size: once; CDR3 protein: CASSLVPGRGTSPLHF; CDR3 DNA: TGTGCCAGCAGCTTAGTTCCCGGGAGGGGCACTTCACCCCTCCACTTT
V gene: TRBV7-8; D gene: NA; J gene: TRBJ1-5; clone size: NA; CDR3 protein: CASSYQGISQPQHF; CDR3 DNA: TGTGCCAGCAGCTACCAGGGGATAAGTCAGCCCCAGCATTTT
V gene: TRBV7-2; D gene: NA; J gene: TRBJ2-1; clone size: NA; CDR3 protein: CASSQGPGVSYNEQFF; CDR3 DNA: TGTGCCAGCAGCCAAGGCCCCGGGGTTTCCTACAATGAGCAGTTCTTC
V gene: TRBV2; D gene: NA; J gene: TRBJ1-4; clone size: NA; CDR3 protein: CASSGTDLREKLFF; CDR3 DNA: TGTGCCAGCAGTGGGACAGATTTAAGGGAAAAACTGTTTTTT
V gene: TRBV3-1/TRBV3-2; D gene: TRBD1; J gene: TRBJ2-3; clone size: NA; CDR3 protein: CASSQRGTGDTQYF; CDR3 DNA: TGTGCCAGCAGCCAACGTGGGACAGGGGATACGCAGTATTTT
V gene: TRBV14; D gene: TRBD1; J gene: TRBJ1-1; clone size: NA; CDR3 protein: CASSPDRLDNSEAFF; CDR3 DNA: TGTGCCAGCAGTCCGGACAGGTTGGATAACTCGGAAGCTTTCTTT
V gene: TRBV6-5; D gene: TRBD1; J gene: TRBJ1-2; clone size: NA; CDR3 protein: CASRDRDYYGYTF; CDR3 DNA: TGTGCCAGCAGAGACAGGGATTACTATGGCTACACCTTC
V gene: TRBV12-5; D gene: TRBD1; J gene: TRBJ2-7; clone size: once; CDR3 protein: CASGLGTGGYEQYF; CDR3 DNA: TGTGCTAGTGGTTTGGGGACAGGGGGCTACGAGCAGTACTTC
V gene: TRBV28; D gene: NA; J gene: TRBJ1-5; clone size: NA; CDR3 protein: CGVSRQPQHF; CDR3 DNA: TGTGGGGTGAGTAGGCAGCCCCAGCATTTT
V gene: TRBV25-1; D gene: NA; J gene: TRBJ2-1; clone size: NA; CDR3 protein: CASSAGDSLLEGNEQFF; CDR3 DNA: TGTGCCAGCAGTGCCGGGGACTCCCTCCTGGAGGGCAATGAGCAGTTCTTC
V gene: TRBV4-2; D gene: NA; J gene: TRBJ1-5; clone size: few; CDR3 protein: CASSPKAGRNQPQHF; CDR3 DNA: TGTGCCAGCAGCCCGAAAGCAGGGCGCAATCAGCCCCAGCATTTT